Following are 10 T cell receptor beta chains from one sample sequenced in a study of cytomegalovirus exposure and HLA in healthy donors. 60 Vbeta and 13 Jbeta primers were used in PCR. Profiled with immunoSEQ multiplex PCR; TCRdb holds only in-frame clones, not every one. This table has around 120,000 clones, 50% to 70% appearing once. Sequenced material: PBMCs. All receptors derive from a young man in good health and CMV-seropositive.

The V gene is TRBV4-1, the J gene TRBJ1-1; D might be TRBD1 (5 bases). The length of the CDR3 is 19 residues. V was cut by 4 bases and J by 10 bases, with 34 bases left in between. The germline V gene encodes CDR1 MGHRA and CDR2 YSYEKL. This chain's CDR3 is CASSPPGRTPTLGPVTAFF. As DNA, the CDR3 is TGCGCCAGCAGCCCCCCAGGACGGACACCTACTCTAGGGCCGGTTACAGCTTTCTTT.

This rearrangement joins TRBV11-2 to TRBJ2-3; D perhaps matches TRBD1 (5 bases). The length of the CDR3 is 12 residues. The ends were cut back, 4 bases at V and 8 bases at J, with 10 bases in the middle. The germline V gene encodes CDR1 SGHAT and CDR2 FQNNGV. Here the CDR3 reads CASSSQGGTQYF. The CDR3 nucleotides are TGTGCCAGCAGCTCCCAGGGCGGTACGCAGTATTTT.

This clone occurred a few times. V usage is TRBV4-2 and J usage is TRBJ1-1; D might be TRBD1 (5 bases). V lost 0 bases, J lost 10 bases, and 18 bases lay in between. CDR1 and CDR2 (germline): LGHNA, YNFKEQ. CDR3 size: 15 residues. The CDR3 sequence: CASSQEGVTDPGAFF. DNA for the CDR3: TGTGCCAGCAGCCAAGAAGGGGTAACAGACCCGGGAGCTTTCTTT.

V is TRBV29-1 and J is TRBJ2-7; a possible D gene is TRBD1 (6 bases). The CDR3 is made up of 13 amino acids. Trimming shortened V by 3 bases and J by 3 bases, and 12 bases separated the two germline ends. Germline V lookup: CDR1 SQVTM, CDR2 ANQGSEA. This CDR3 is CSVDSGRGYEQYF. The CDR3 DNA is TGCAGCGTTGATTCGGGCAGGGGCTACGAGCAGTACTTC.

This sequence joins TRBV5-6 and TRBJ2-1; D possibly corresponds to TRBD2 (6 bases). This CDR3 spans 13 amino acids. Germline V gene data show CDR1 as SGHDT and CDR2 as YYEEEE. Between the trimmed V and J ends, which lost 7 bases and 3 bases, there was a span of 11 bases. Here the CDR3 reads CASGRRGYNEQFF. CDR3 bases: TGTGCCAGCGGCAGGAGGGGCTACAATGAGCAGTTCTTC.

The chain joins TRBV6-1 to TRBJ1-1; TRBD1 aligns across 10 bases. The CDR3 has 14 amino acids. CDR1 is MNHNS and CDR2 is SASEGT in the germline V gene. V lost 4 bases, J lost 4 bases, and 3 bases stayed unmatched. The CDR3 DNA sequence: TGTGCCAGCAGTGCGGGACAGGGGAGCACTGAAGCTTTCTTT. Amino acids: CASSAGQGSTEAFF.

A single count supports this clone. CDR3 DNA sequence: TGTGCCAGTAGAATTGGGGGACTCTCTGGAAACACCATATATTTT. This sequence encodes CASRIGGLSGNTIYF. The rearrangement links TRBV19 to TRBJ1-3, with D possibly being TRBD1 (5 bases). This CDR3 has 15 residues. The V gene's germline CDR1 is LNHDA and CDR2 SQIVND (reference sequence). V gave up 6 bases and J gave up 0 bases, with 12 bases separating them.

V and J are TRBV18 and TRBJ2-2; D may be TRBD2 (5 bases). The CDR3 contains 14 residues. Germline-derived CDR1 and CDR2 are KGHSH and LQKENI. The germline V and J ends were trimmed by 2 bases and 6 bases, with 10 bases remaining between them. CDR3 bases: TGTGCCAGCTCACCATCGGCTAGCCCCGGGGAGCTGTTTTTT. Protein product: CASSPSASPGELFF.

This chain joins TRBV27 and TRBJ1-2; the match to TRBD1 covers 8 bases. Germline loops: CDR1 MNHEY, CDR2 SMNVEV (reference sequence). The CDR3 runs 13 residues. The J segment lost 6 bases and the V segment lost 3 bases, leaving 3 bases of the junction unmatched. CDR3 bases: TGTGCCAGCAGTTTGACAGGGGAACATGGCTACACCTTC. Translating gives CASSLTGEHGYTF.

The rearrangement uses TRBV7-9 and TRBJ1-2; D is possibly TRBD1 (6 bases). This CDR3 contains 14 residues. Germline CDR1 SEHNR, CDR2 FQNEAQ (reference sequence). The V and J ends lost 5 bases and 8 bases respectively, with 18 bases between them. The CDR3 sequence is CASSRIRGIYGYTF. DNA of the CDR3: TGTGCCAGCAGCCGTATTAGGGGGATCTACGGCTACACCTTC.